Each of the 2 T cell receptor beta chains below was sequenced from the same sample in a study of OX40 agonist ivuxolimab in advanced cancers. The data were produced by immunoSEQ multiplex PCR, yet TCRdb's version contains in-frame clones alone and is incomplete. This sample has about 39,000 clones, with over 75% found just once. This specimen consisted of CD4+ or CD8+ T cells sorted from blood, obtained in a trial of the OX40 agonist ivuxolimab. The origin of the receptors is an adult with an advanced solid tumor such as melanoma, head and neck, liver or kidney cancer.

There are a few counts of this clone. The rearrangement joins TRBV6-1 to TRBJ1-5, with TRBD1 as a possible D gene (5 bases). V dropped 1 base and J dropped 4 bases, with 17 bases sitting between them. CDR1 and CDR2 from the germline V gene are MNHNS and SASEGT. The CDR3 contains 17 residues. The CDR3 coding sequence is TGTGCCAGCAGTGAAGTGTACTTCAGGGCTGGGAATCAGCCCCAGCATTTT. This encodes CASSEVYFRAGNQPQHF.

Turning to this clone: At one of its ends the junction is not consistent with the germline gene, which may arise from a read error. The CDR3 coding sequence is TGTGCCAGCAGCCAACTCATAGGACAGACGGACTTC. It is translated as CASSQLIGQTDF. The gene calls are TRBV14 and TRBJ1-2; D is perhaps TRBD1 (6 bases). Germline V gene lookup returns CDR1 SGHDN and CDR2 FVKESK. CDR3 size: 12 residues.